Sequencing of this T cell receptor (beta chain) was carried out in a study of identical twins. Broader study findings: Abundant beta clonotypes from cord blood bore fewer insertions; memory repertoires lacked this pattern.

This clonotype was counted ten times or more. Its specificity is not known. The CDR3 runs to 14 residues. V gave up 5 bases and J gave up 7 bases, with 18 bases separating them. Germline V gives CDR1 SGHDT, CDR2 YYEEEE. TCRdb recomputed calls from the 5' RACE reads with MiXCR, one row per CDR3 protein. Altogether roughly 290,000 distinct CDR3 sequences are present, about 8.9% being singletons, with the ten largest covering approximately 2%. The same sample was also studied in work on yellow fever vaccine responses in identical twins.

The sample comprised memory (CD45RO+) T cells sorted from blood. The chain is built from TRBV5-6 and TRBJ1-1; D might be TRBD1 (6 bases). This clonotype originated in a woman younger than 30 in good health. The DNA of the CDR3 is TGTGCCAGCAGTTCCTTAGGGGGGTACCGTGAAGCTTTCTTT. Translation: CASSSLGGYREAFF.